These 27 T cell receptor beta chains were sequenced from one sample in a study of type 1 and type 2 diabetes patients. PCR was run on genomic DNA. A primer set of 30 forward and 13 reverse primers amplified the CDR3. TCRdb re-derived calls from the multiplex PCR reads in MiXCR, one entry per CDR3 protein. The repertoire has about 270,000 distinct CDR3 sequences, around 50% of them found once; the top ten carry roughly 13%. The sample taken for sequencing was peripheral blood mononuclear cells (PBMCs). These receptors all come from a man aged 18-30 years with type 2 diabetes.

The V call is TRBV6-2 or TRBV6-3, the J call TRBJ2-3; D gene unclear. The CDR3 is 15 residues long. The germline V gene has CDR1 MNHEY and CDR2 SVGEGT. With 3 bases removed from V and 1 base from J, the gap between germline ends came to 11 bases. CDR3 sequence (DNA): TGTGCCAGCAGTTATCAAGGGTTCGGCACAGATACGCAGTATTTT. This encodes CASSYQGFGTDTQYF.

The CDR3 DNA is TGTGCCAGCAGTTACGAAGGGACAGCTGATGATATGAACACTGAAGCTTTCTTT. Translation: CASSYEGTADDMNTEAFF. The chain recombines TRBV12-3 or TRBV12-4 with TRBJ1-1; 7 bases are a match to TRBD1. This CDR3 spans 18 amino acids. The V and J ends lost 4 bases and 0 bases, in that order; junction bases with no gene match: 14.

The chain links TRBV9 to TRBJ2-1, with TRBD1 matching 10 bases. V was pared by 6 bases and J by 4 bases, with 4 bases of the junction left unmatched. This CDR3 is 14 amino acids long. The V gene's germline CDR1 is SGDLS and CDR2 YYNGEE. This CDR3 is CASTPGQGYNEQFF. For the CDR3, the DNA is TGTGCCAGCACCCCGGGACAGGGGTACAATGAGCAGTTCTTC.

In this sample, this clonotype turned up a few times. The CDR3 here is CASSPGTSGTDFYEQYF. In nucleotides, the CDR3 is TGTGCCAGCAGCCCAGGGACTAGCGGGACCGACTTCTACGAGCAGTACTTC. The chain employs TRBV11-2 and TRBJ2-7; 13 nucleotides align to TRBD2. CDR1 is SGHAT, CDR2 FQNNGV, per germline. This CDR3 is built from 17 residues. The ends lost 5 bases at V and 3 bases at J; junction bases unmatched: 10.

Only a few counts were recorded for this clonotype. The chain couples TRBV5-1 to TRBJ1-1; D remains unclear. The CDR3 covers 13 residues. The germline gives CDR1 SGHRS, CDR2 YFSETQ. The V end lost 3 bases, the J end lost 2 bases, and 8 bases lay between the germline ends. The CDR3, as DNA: TGCGCCAGCAGCTACGGAAGCAACACTGAAGCTTTCTTT. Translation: CASSYGSNTEAFF.

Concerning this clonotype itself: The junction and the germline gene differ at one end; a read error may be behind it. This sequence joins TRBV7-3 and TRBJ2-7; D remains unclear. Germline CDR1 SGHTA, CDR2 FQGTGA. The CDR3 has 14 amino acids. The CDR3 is CASSPLGGSYGQYF. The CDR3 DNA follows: TGTGCCAGCAGCCCACTGGGTGGCTCCTACGGGCAGTACTTC.

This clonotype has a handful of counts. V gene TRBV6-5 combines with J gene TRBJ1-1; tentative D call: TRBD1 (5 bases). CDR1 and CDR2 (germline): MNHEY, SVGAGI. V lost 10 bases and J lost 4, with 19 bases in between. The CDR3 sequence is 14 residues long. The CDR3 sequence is CATHGPVGVTEAFF. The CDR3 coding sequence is TGTGCCACGCATGGCCCGGTGGGGGTCACTGAAGCTTTCTTT.

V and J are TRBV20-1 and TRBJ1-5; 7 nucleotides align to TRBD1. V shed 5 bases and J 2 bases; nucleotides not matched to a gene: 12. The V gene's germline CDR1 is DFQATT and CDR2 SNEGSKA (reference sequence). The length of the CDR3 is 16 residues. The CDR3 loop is CSAHLQGTDGNQPQHF. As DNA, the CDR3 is TGCAGTGCTCACCTACAGGGGACGGATGGCAATCAGCCCCAGCATTTT.

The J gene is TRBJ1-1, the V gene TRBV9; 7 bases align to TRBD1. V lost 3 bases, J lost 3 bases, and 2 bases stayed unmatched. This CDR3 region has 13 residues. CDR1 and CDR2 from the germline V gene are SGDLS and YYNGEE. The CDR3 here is CASSATGDTEAFF. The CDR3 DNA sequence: TGTGCCAGCAGCGCAACAGGGGACACTGAAGCTTTCTTT.

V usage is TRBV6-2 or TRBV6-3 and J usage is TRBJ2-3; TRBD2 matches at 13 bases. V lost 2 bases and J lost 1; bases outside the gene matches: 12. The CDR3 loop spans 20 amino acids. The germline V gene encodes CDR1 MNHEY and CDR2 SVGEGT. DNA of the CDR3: TGTGCCAGCAGTTACGGGACTAGCGGGGCCGGTACTGAGGGCACAGATACGCAGTATTTT. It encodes CASSYGTSGAGTEGTDTQYF.

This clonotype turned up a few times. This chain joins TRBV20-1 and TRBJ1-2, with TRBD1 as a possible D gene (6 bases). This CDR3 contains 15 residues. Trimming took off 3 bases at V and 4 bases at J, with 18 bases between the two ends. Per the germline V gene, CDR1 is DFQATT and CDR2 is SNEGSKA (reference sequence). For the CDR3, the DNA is TGCAGTGCTAGTGATGGGTTCCAGGGGAGCTATGGCTACACCTTC. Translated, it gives CSASDGFQGSYGYTF.

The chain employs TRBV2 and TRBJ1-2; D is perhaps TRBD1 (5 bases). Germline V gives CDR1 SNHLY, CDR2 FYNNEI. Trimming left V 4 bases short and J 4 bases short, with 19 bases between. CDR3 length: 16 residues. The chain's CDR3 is CASSGNRRQDAYGYTF. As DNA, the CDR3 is TGTGCCAGCAGTGGAAACAGGCGGCAGGATGCCTATGGCTACACCTTC.

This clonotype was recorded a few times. The CDR3 nucleotides are TGTGCCAGCAGCCAAAAGGAGGCCCCTCCTGGCGAGCAGTACTTC. This gives the protein CASSQKEAPPGEQYF. The chain combines TRBV14 with TRBJ2-7; D perhaps matches TRBD2 (5 bases). The V end lost 2 bases, the J end lost 6 bases, and 17 bases lay between the germline ends. The CDR3 consists of 15 residues. CDR1 is SGHDN and CDR2 is FVKESK in the germline V gene.

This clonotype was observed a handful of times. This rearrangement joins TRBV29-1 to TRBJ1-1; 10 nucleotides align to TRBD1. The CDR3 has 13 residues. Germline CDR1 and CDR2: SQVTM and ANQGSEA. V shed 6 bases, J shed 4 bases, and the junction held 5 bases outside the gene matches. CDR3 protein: CSVRTGGVTEAFF. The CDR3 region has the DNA TGCAGCGTGCGGACAGGGGGAGTCACTGAAGCTTTCTTT.

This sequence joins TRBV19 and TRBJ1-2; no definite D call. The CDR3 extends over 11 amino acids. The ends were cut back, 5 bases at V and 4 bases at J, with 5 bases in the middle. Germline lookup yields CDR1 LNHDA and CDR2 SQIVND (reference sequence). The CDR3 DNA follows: TGTGCCAGTAGTTACGCCTATGGCTACACCTTC. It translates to CASSYAYGYTF.

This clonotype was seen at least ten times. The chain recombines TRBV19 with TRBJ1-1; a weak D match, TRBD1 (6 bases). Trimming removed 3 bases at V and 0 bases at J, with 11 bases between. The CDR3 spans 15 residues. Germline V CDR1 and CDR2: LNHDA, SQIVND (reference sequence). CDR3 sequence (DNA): TGTGCCAGTAGTATCGGGGGCGCGGTGAACACTGAAGCTTTCTTT. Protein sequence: CASSIGGAVNTEAFF.

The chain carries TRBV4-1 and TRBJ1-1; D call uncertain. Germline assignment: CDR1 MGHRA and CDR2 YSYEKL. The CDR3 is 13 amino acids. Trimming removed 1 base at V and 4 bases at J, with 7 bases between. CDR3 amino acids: CASSQVAGTEAFF. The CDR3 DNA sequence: TGCGCCAGCAGCCAAGTAGCGGGCACTGAAGCTTTCTTT.

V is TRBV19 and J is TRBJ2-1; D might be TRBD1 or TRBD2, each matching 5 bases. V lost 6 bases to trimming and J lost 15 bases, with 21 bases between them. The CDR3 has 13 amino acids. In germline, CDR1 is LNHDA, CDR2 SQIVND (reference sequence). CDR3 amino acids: CASRPLTGTFLFF. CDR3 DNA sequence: TGTGCCAGTAGGCCCCTAACCGGGACCTTCTTGTTCTTC.

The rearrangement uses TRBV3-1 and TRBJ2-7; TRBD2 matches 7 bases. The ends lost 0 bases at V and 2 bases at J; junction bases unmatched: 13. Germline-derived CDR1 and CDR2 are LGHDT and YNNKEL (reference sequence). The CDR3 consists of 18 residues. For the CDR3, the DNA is TGTGCCAGCAGCCAAGAGGTTTCGGGGGGACCAGCTCCCTACGAGCAGTACTTC. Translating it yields CASSQEVSGGPAPYEQYF.

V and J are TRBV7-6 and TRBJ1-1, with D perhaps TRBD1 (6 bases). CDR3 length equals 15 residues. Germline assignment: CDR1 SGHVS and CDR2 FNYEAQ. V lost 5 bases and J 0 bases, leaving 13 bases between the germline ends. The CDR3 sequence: CASSPEGEMNTEAFF. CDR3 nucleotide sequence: TGTGCCAGCAGCCCGGAGGGGGAGATGAACACTGAAGCTTTCTTT.

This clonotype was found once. This CDR3 reads CASSLRTSGTGELFF. DNA of the CDR3: TGTGCCAGCAGTTTAAGGACTAGCGGTACCGGGGAGCTGTTTTTT. The chain is built from TRBV6-4 and TRBJ2-2; 10 bases are shared with TRBD2. The germline gives CDR1 MRHNA, CDR2 SNTAGT. Losses at the gene ends were 5 bases for V and 5 bases for J; bases not matched to a gene: 5. The CDR3 covers 15 residues.

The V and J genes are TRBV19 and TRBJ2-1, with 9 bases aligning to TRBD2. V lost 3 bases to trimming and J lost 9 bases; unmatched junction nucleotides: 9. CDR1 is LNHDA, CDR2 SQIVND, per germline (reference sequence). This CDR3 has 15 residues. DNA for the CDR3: TGTGCCAGTAGTATGGGCGGGGGGGCCAATATTGAGCAGTTCTTC. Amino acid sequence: CASSMGGGANIEQFF.

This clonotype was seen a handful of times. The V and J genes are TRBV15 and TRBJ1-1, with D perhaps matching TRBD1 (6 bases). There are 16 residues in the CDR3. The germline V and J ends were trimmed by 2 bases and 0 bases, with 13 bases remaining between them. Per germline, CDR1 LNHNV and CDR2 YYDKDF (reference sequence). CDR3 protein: CATSRLPDSMNTEAFF. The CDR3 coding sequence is TGTGCCACCAGCAGATTACCGGACAGCATGAACACTGAAGCTTTCTTT.

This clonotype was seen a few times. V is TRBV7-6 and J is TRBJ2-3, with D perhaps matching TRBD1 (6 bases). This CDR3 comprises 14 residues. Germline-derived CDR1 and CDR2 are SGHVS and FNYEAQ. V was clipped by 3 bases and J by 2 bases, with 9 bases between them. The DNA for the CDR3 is TGTGCCAGCAGCTTTGGACAGTACACAGATACGCAGTATTTT. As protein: CASSFGQYTDTQYF.

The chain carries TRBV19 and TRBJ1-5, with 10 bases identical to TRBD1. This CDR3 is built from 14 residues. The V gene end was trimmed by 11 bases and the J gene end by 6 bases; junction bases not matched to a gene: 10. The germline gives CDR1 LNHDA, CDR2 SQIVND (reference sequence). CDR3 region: CAAKGQGWSQPQHF. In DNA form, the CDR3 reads TGTGCCGCCAAGGGACAGGGGTGGAGTCAGCCCCAGCATTTT.

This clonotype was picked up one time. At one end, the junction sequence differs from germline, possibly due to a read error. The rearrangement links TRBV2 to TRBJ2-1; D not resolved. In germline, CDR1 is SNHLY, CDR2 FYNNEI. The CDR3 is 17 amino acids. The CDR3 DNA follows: TGTGCCACCAGTGAAACACGCGTCGGCTTCTCCTACAATGAGCAGTTCTTC. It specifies CATSETRVGFSYNEQFF.

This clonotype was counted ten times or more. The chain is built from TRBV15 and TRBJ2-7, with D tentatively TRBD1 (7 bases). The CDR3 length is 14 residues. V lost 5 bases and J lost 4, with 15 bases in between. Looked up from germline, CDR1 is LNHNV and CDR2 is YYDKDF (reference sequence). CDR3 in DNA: TGTGCCACCAGCGGAACGACAGGGAGGTACGAGCAGTACTTC. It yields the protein CATSGTTGRYEQYF.